These 22 T cell receptor beta chains originate from one sample sequenced in a study of shared clonotypes between healthy human individuals. Sequencing used immunoSEQ multiplex PCR; TCRdb keeps in-frame clones, though not all of them. The table includes a few million clones, just over 90% detected once. Sequencing was done on a sample of naive CD4+ T cells sorted from blood. As to subset: CD45RA+ positively selected. These receptors all come from a man aged 18 to 30 in good health.

Notes on this clone: The same CDR3 can be traced to other DNA sequences in this sample. The J gene is TRBJ2-5, the V gene TRBV19, with D hard to call. Per the germline V gene, CDR1 is LNHDA and CDR2 is SQIVND (reference sequence). The CDR3 sequence is 13 residues long. Trimming cost V 3 bases and J 3 bases, with 8 bases left between them. The CDR3 DNA sequence: TGTGCCAGTAGTATTGGCAGGAAAGAGACCCAGTACTTC. Protein: CASSIGRKETQYF.

The chain joins TRBV2 to TRBJ1-1; weak D call: TRBD1 (5 bases). The V gene lost 4 bases and the J gene lost 0 bases, with 12 bases spanning the gap. CDR1 is SNHLY and CDR2 is FYNNEI in the germline V gene. The CDR3 runs 15 residues. DNA for the CDR3: TGTGCCAGCAGTGTTGGGGGTAGAATGAACACTGAAGCTTTCTTT. It translates to CASSVGGRMNTEAFF. Full variable domain (remainder filled in from reference TRBV2 and TRBJ1-1): EPEVTQTPSHQVTQMGQEVILRCVPISNHLYFYWYRQILGQKVEFLVSFYNNEISEKSEIFDDQFSVERPDGSNFTLKIRSTKLEDSAMYFCASSVGGRMNTEAFFGQGTRLTVV.

In nucleotides, the CDR3 is TGCGCCAGCAGTGAACGGGAGATGAACACTGAAGCTTTCTTT. Residues: CASSEREMNTEAFF. The chain recombines TRBV10-1 with TRBJ1-1, with D unclear. The CDR3 is made up of 14 amino acids. Germline loops: CDR1 WNHNN, CDR2 SYGVQD (reference sequence). The V end was cut by 3 bases, the J end by 0 bases, with 8 bases between.

Worth noting for this clone: This sample includes further DNA sequences coding for the same CDR3. The chain carries TRBV7-9 and TRBJ1-4; D unresolved. Looked up from germline, CDR1 is SEHNR and CDR2 is FQNEAQ (reference sequence). The CDR3 extends over 14 amino acids. Trimming removed 0 bases from V and 3 bases from J, with 5 bases in between. This chain's CDR3 is CASSLAGANEKLFF. The CDR3 nucleotides are TGTGCCAGCAGCTTAGCTGGGGCTAATGAAAAACTGTTTTTT. The full variable domain, in which reference TRBV7-9 and TRBJ1-4 provide the parts outside the CDR3, is DTGVSQNPRHKITKRGQNVTFRCDPISEHNRLYWYRQTLGQGPEFLTYFQNEAQLEKSRLLSDRFSAERPKGSFSTLEIQRTEQGDSAMYLCASSLAGANEKLFFGSGTQLSVL.

A remark on this clone: The CDR3 end shows no conserved phenylalanine or tryptophan, and so a read error is likely. The DNA is left out, because the CDR3 cannot be placed on it with certainty; the CDR3 is given as TCRdb lists it. V is TRBV2 and J is TRBJ1-1. The CDR3 comprises 11 residues, both ends counted. CDR1 is SNHLY, CDR2 FYNNEI, per germline. The CDR3 loop is CASSARGTNPN.

CDR3 coding DNA: TGTGCCAGCAAAACAGGGGGGGCCTACGAGCAGTACTTC. It is translated as CASKTGGAYEQYF. The genes are TRBV28 and TRBJ2-7; D is possibly TRBD1 (8 bases). Germline CDR1 and CDR2: MDHEN and SYDVKM. V was cut by 7 bases and J by 2 bases, with 12 bases left in between. The CDR3 consists of 13 residues.

The V call is TRBV14, the J call TRBJ1-2, with 7 bases identical to TRBD1. Germline V CDR1 and CDR2: SGHDN, FVKESK. Unmatched junction bases numbered 13, after V lost 4 bases and J lost 8 bases. The CDR3 spans 15 residues. CDR3 loop: CASSPGTAGKTGYTF. CDR3 in DNA: TGTGCCAGCAGCCCTGGGACAGCGGGCAAGACGGGCTACACCTTC.

The rearrangement uses TRBV7-9 and TRBJ2-1, with a possible D match to TRBD2 (7 bases). Per germline, CDR1 SEHNR and CDR2 FQNEAQ (reference sequence). This CDR3 comprises 12 residues. Trimming took 11 bases from V and 8 from J, leaving 16 bases between them. The DNA for the CDR3 is TGTGCCGGGACATGGGAGGGCCATGAGCAGTTCTTC. It is translated as CAGTWEGHEQFF.

The gene calls are TRBV11-2 and TRBJ2-7, with 9 bases fitting TRBD2. J lost 6 bases, V lost 1 base, and 7 bases had no gene match. CDR1 and CDR2 from the germline V gene are SGHAT and FQNNGV. The CDR3 is 15 amino acids. CDR3 residues: CASSLGLAGVSEQYF. The CDR3 DNA sequence: TGTGCCAGCAGCTTAGGGTTAGCGGGAGTCTCCGAGCAGTACTTC.

This clone was detected only once. The rearrangement uses TRBV5-1 and TRBJ1-3; the match to TRBD1 covers 9 bases. With V trimmed by 2 bases and J by 0 bases, 6 bases remained unmatched. Germline assignment: CDR1 SGHRS and CDR2 YFSETQ. The CDR3 sequence is 17 residues long. DNA of the CDR3: TGCGCCAGCAGCTTCGGAACAGGGGGCCTCTCTGGAAACACCATATATTTT. Protein product: CASSFGTGGLSGNTIYF.

This clone was recorded once. The chain carries TRBV6-5 and TRBJ2-1, with TRBD1 as a possible D gene (5 bases). Germline CDR1 reads MNHEY; CDR2 reads SVGAGI. The CDR3 runs to 13 residues. Trimming removed 11 bases from V and 9 bases from J, with 20 bases in between. The CDR3 nucleotides are TGTGCCGCCCAGGGCATTTCTGGAGTTGAGCAGTTCTTC. Amino acids: CAAQGISGVEQFF.

The chain links TRBV14 to TRBJ2-5; the D gene is possibly TRBD1 (6 bases). Germline CDR1 reads SGHDN; CDR2 reads FVKESK. CDR3 length equals 16 residues. Trimming took off 0 bases at V and 5 bases at J, with 16 bases between the two ends. The DNA of the CDR3 is TGTGCCAGCAGCCAAGATGGGAACAGGGTTAAGGAGACCCAGTACTTC. Amino acid sequence: CASSQDGNRVKETQYF. The variable domain in full, with the rest retrieved from reference TRBV14 and TRBJ2-5, is EAGVTQFPSHSVIEKGQTVTLRCDPISGHDNLYWYRRVMGKEIKFLLHFVKESKQDESGMPNNRFLAERTGGTYSTLKVQPAELEDSGVYFCASSQDGNRVKETQYFGPGTRLLVL.

Concerning this clone: The sample carries other DNA sequences with the same CDR3. The rearrangement uses TRBV9 and TRBJ1-1, with D possibly TRBD1 on 6 matching bases. In germline, CDR1 is SGDLS, CDR2 YYNGEE. The ends were cut back, 3 bases at V and 2 bases at J, with 11 bases in the middle. CDR3 size: 14 residues. This CDR3 reads CASSAGQTNTEAFF. The CDR3 region has the DNA TGTGCCAGCAGCGCAGGACAGACTAACACTGAAGCTTTCTTT.

Note on this clone: Other nucleotide sequences from this sample produce the same CDR3. V gene TRBV18 combines with J gene TRBJ1-6; maybe TRBD1 (6 bases). Deletions cut 6 bases from V and 4 bases from J, with 10 bases between. The CDR3 totals 14 residues. Germline values: CDR1 KGHSH, CDR2 LQKENI. The CDR3 here is CASSLQGYNSPLHF. DNA of the CDR3: TGTGCCAGCTCGCTCCAGGGGTATAATTCACCCCTCCACTTT.

The chain recombines TRBV11-1 with TRBJ1-1; no clear D. Germline assignment: CDR1 SGHAT and CDR2 FQDESV (reference sequence). Trimming shortened V by 3 bases and J by 5 bases, and 4 bases separated the two germline ends. The CDR3 covers 11 residues. CDR3 DNA: TGTGCCAGCAGCTTGTCAACTGAAGCTTTCTTT. Translating gives CASSLSTEAFF.

The table lists this clone with a count of one. This sequence joins TRBV10-3 and TRBJ2-1; 7 nucleotides align to TRBD2. CDR3 length equals 20 residues. V lost 2 bases, J lost 0 bases, and 16 bases stayed unmatched. The germline V gene encodes CDR1 ENHRY and CDR2 SYGVKD. The CDR3 DNA is TGTGCCATCAGTGAGCCTAGGGTTCGGGGGGAGAAGTACTCCTACAATGAGCAGTTCTTC. Encoded protein: CAISEPRVRGEKYSYNEQFF.

The J gene is TRBJ2-3, the V gene TRBV7-2, with a weak D call TRBD2 (5 bases). The ends were cut back, 1 base at V and 1 base at J, with 15 bases in the middle. Germline V gene data show CDR1 as SGHTA and CDR2 as FQGNSA. There are 17 residues in the CDR3. The CDR3 is CASSLGLAGGRTDTQYF. Here the CDR3 DNA reads TGTGCCAGCAGCTTAGGACTTGCGGGCGGCCGCACAGATACGCAGTATTTT. Drawing the rest from reference TRBV7-2 and TRBJ2-3, the complete variable domain is GAGVSQSPSNKVTEKGKDVELRCDPISGHTALYWYRQSLGQGLEFLIYFQGNSAPDKSGLPSDRFSAERTGGSVSTLTIQRTQQEDSAVYLCASSLGLAGGRTDTQYFGPGTRLTVL.

V is TRBV7-9 and J is TRBJ2-5; no definite D call. The length of the CDR3 is 14 residues. Looked up from germline, CDR1 is SEHNR and CDR2 is FQNEAQ (reference sequence). V lost 1 base to trimming and J lost 5 bases, with 11 bases between them. The CDR3 here is CASSLGFSVETQYF. The CDR3, as DNA: TGTGCCAGCAGCTTAGGCTTCAGCGTGGAGACCCAGTACTTC.

Only one count was recorded for this clone. The rearrangement links TRBV18 to TRBJ2-3; D not certain. CDR3 length: 13 residues. The V gene lost 8 bases and the J gene lost 7 bases, with 16 bases spanning the gap. Germline CDR1 reads KGHSH; CDR2 reads LQKENI. CDR3 amino acids: CASRPSRLNTQYF. In DNA, the CDR3 is TGTGCCAGCCGACCAAGCCGCCTGAATACGCAGTATTTT. The full variable domain, rest sourced from reference TRBV18 and TRBJ2-3, is NAGVMQNPRHLVRRRGQEARLRCSPMKGHSHVYWYRQLPEEGLKFMVYLQKENIIDESGMPKERFSAEFPKEGPSILRIQQVVRGDSAAYFCASRPSRLNTQYFGPGTRLTVL.

The rearrangement links TRBV10-3 to TRBJ2-1, with 13 nucleotides matching TRBD2. The length of the CDR3 is 16 residues. CDR1 ENHRY and CDR2 SYGVKD come from the germline V gene. V gave up 0 bases and J gave up 8 bases; unmatched junction bases: 4. CDR3 sequence (DNA): TGTGCCATCAGTGAGTCGACTAGCGGGGGGTCCCATGAGCAGTTCTTC. Its protein is CAISESTSGGSHEQFF.

The rearrangement links TRBV19 to TRBJ2-2; D is undetermined. CDR1 is LNHDA, CDR2 SQIVND, per germline (reference sequence). Trimming stripped 4 bases from V and 2 bases from J, with 14 bases between. The CDR3 extends over 16 amino acids. The CDR3 reads CASSTTGLYNTGELFF. The CDR3 region has the DNA TGTGCCAGTAGTACAACCGGGCTCTATAACACCGGGGAGCTGTTTTTT. Full variable domain (outside the CDR3, taken from reference TRBV19 and TRBJ2-2): DGGITQSPKYLFRKEGQNVTLSCEQNLNHDAMYWYRQDPGQGLRLIYYSQIVNDFQKGDIAEGYSVSREKKESFPLTVTSAQKNPTAFYLCASSTTGLYNTGELFFGEGSRLTVL.

J is TRBJ2-3 and V is TRBV7-6; a weak D match, TRBD2 (6 bases). Germline V gives CDR1 SGHVS, CDR2 FNYEAQ. The CDR3 extends over 16 amino acids. With 1 base removed from V and 6 bases from J, the gap between germline ends came to 17 bases. The CDR3 region is CASSLGVGGLADTQYF. Here the CDR3 DNA reads TGTGCCAGCAGCTTAGGGGTGGGGGGTCTGGCGGATACGCAGTATTTT.